Reported below is one TCR beta chain. This entry is derived from a study of T-cell memory formation after mild COVID-19. This CDR3 has 14 amino acids. The germline CDR1 and CDR2 sequences are MNHNS and SASEGT. Losses at the gene ends were 3 bases for V and 6 bases for J; bases not matched to a gene: 7. From 5'RACE with constant-segment primers came TCR alpha and TCR beta cDNA libraries that carried sample barcodes and UMIs. One entry per CDR3 protein results from TCRdb running MiXCR on the 5' RACE reads. The data show 350,000 to 500,000 distinct CDR3 sequences, less than 25% seen once. Sequencing was done on a sample of PBMCs or a T cell subset sorted from them (not recorded which). The rearrangement uses TRBV6-1 and TRBJ1-1; 7 bases line up with TRBD1. The receptor was derived from an adult woman who had mild COVID-19 (a few samples of this study predate the infection). Cell type and time point are not known. The CDR3 loop is CASSEGTDSAEAFF. CDR3 nucleotide sequence: TGTGCCAGCAGTGAGGGGACAGACTCGGCTGAAGCTTTCTTT.